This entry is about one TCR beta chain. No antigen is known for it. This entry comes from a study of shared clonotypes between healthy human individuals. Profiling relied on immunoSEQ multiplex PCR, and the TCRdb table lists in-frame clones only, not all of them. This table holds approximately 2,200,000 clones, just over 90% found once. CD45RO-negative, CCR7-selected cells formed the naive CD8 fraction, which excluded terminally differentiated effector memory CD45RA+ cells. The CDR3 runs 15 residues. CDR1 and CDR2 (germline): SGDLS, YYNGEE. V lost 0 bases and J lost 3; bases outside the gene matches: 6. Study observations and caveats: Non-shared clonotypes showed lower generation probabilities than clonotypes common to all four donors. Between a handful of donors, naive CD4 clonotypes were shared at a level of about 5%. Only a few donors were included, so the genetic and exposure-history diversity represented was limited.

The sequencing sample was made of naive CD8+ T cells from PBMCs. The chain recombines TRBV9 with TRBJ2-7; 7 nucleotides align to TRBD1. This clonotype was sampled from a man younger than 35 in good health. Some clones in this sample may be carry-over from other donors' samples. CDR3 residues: CASSVAEGADYEQYF. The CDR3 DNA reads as TGTGCCAGCAGCGTAGCTGAGGGGGCTGACTACGAGCAGTACTTC.